The rows below give T cell receptor beta chains drawn from one sample of a study of CD8+ T cells in alopecia areata. Some clones are missing from TCRdb's copy, which holds only in-frame ones; the method was immunoSEQ multiplex PCR. The data show about 200,000 clones, roughly 50% seen once. The sequenced sample was CD8+ T cells sorted from blood. The receptors stem from a human donor in good health. CDR3s include the opening cysteine and the closing phenylalanine or tryptophan. The D gene is left open where the match is weak. Clone size is given for some rows only: seen once, a few or many times, or a class if the clone is expanded.

size,D,V,J,DNA,CDR3
-,-,TRBV5-1,TRBJ2-2,TGCGCCAGCAGCTTGAGGAGACCTAGCCCCGGGGAGCTGTTTTTT,CASSLRRPSPGELFF
-,-,TRBV15,TRBJ2-3,TGTGCCACCAGCAGAGGGGGGAGCAGGGCAGATACGCAGTATTTT,CATSRGGSRADTQYF
few,TRBD1,TRBV11-1,TRBJ1-2,TGTGCCAGCAGCTTATCCCCAGGGGGCGCGATCAACTATGGCTACACCTTC,CASSLSPGGAINYGYTF
-,-,TRBV2,TRBJ2-7,TGTGCCAGCAGGGAAAGGGGCGTATCCGAGCAGTACTTC,CASRERGVSEQYF
once,-,TRBV29-1,TRBJ1-2,TGCAGCGTTGAAGGAGGGGCCCTCTATGGCTACACCTTC,CSVEGGALYGYTF
-,TRBD1,TRBV30,TRBJ2-1,TGTGCCTGGAGTGGGACAGGGCGAACCTCATTTTACAATGAGCAGTTCTTC,CAWSGTGRTSFYNEQFF
-,-,TRBV2,TRBJ1-5,TGTGCCAGCAATGGAATACCACCGAATCAGCCCCAGCATTTT,CASNGIPPNQPQHF
-,-,TRBV27,TRBJ2-7,TGTGCCAGCAGTTTAACCGGGATCCACGAGCAGTACTTC,CASSLTGIHEQYF
-,TRBD1,TRBV9,TRBJ1-2,TGTGCCAGCAGCGGACAGGGACAGGGTGACTATGGCTACACCTTC,CASSGQGQGDYGYTF
-,-,TRBV27,TRBJ2-2,TGTGCCAGCTCCTTTTACAGGGAGGCGGGGGAGCTGTTTTTT,CASSFYREAGELFF
-,-,TRBV2,TRBJ1-2,TGTGCCAGCAGTGATTGGCAGTTCATTCCCACCTTC,CASSDWQFIPTF
few,-,TRBV5-4,TRBJ2-5,TGTGCCAGCAGCTTGGAGGGCCTAGGGGAGACCCAGTACTTC,CASSLEGLGETQYF
few,-,TRBV7-9,TRBJ2-1,TGTGCCAGCAGCCACAGCCGTGAGCAGTTCTTC,CASSHSREQFF
-,-,TRBV7-9,TRBJ1-1,TGTGCCAGCAGCTTAGCGACAGGAATGAACACTGAAGCTTTCTTT,CASSLATGMNTEAFF
-,TRBD2,TRBV2,TRBJ2-5,TGTGCCAGCAGTGGGGGACTAGCGGGACCCACCCAAGAGACCCAGTACTTC,CASSGGLAGPTQETQYF
few,-,TRBV2,TRBJ2-7,TGTGCCAGCAGCACCTACGAGCAGTACTTC,CASSTYEQYF
-,-,TRBV7-7,TRBJ2-6,TGTGCCAGCAGCCCCGTCCGGAGCTCTGGGGCCAACGTCCTGACTTTC,CASSPVRSSGANVLTF
many,TRBD1,TRBV18,TRBJ1-1,TGTGCCAGCTCACCACCCGACAGGGGTAAGGACACTGAAGCTTTCTTT,CASSPPDRGKDTEAFF
few,-,TRBV30,TRBJ2-7,TGTGCCTGGAGTGTAGGGGCCGAGCAGTACTTC,CAWSVGAEQYF
-,-,TRBV6-5,TRBJ2-7,TGTGCCAGCCTAGGGTGGGGTTCCTACGAGCAGTACTTC,CASLGWGSYEQYF
few,-,TRBV29-1,TRBJ1-1,TGCAGCGTTGAAGATCAAGGAATTGAAGCTTTCTTT,CSVEDQGIEAFF
-,TRBD1,TRBV7-3,TRBJ2-7,TGTGCCAGCAGCCAAGGGACAGGGGGCATTCCTTCCTACGAGCAGTACTTC,CASSQGTGGIPSYEQYF
few,-,TRBV2,TRBJ1-6,TGTGCCAGCAGTCCTCGACAGGTGGGGGGATCACCCCTCCACTTT,CASSPRQVGGSPLHF
few,TRBD1,TRBV4-1,TRBJ1-4,TGCGCCAGCAGCCAATTCTACGGGGGACAGGGGGGAGAAAAACTGTTTTTT,CASSQFYGGQGGEKLFF
-,TRBD2,TRBV30,TRBJ2-7,TGTGCCTGGACTGGGACGGCGGGGGCCTACGAGCAGTACTTC,CAWTGTAGAYEQYF
-,TRBD1,TRBV5-6,TRBJ1-4,TGTGCCAGCAGTTTTGACAGGGGAGAGGAAAAACTGTTTTTT,CASSFDRGEEKLFF
-,-,TRBV25-1,TRBJ2-7,TGTGCCAGCAGTTCACCGGCGCGGGGTGTGCCGTACTTC,CASSSPARGVPYF
-,-,TRBV13,TRBJ1-4,TGTGCCAGCAGCAAACAGGCAACTAATGAAAAACTGTTTTTT,CASSKQATNEKLFF
-,TRBD2,TRBV5-4,TRBJ2-1,TGTGCCAGCAGAGGGACTAGCGGGATGTTCTACAATGAGCAGTTCTTC,CASRGTSGMFYNEQFF
-,TRBD1,TRBV30,TRBJ2-7,TGTGCCTGGAGGGAACTAAGTCCGGGACAGGGGGCCTACGAGCAGTACTTC,CAWRELSPGQGAYEQYF
-,-,TRBV4-1,TRBJ2-1,TGCGCCAGCAGCCAAGCCGATGGGAGAACTGAGCAGTTCTTC,CASSQADGRTEQFF
few,-,TRBV5-6,TRBJ2-3,TGTGCCAGCAGCTTGGCGGGAGATACGCAGTATTTT,CASSLAGDTQYF
-,TRBD2,TRBV4-1,TRBJ2-1,TGCGCCAGCAGCCTCCGGGGGGATGAGCAGTTCTTC,CASSLRGDEQFF
-,-,TRBV7-8,TRBJ2-7,TGTGCCAGCAGCCTGAGCGGGACAGGTAGAGACGAGCAGTACTTC,CASSLSGTGRDEQYF
-,-,TRBV25-1,TRBJ2-5,TGTGCCAGTCATGGCGGGGTAGAGACCCAGTACTTC,CASHGGVETQYF
-,-,TRBV29-1,TRBJ1-4,TGCAGCGTTGAAGATAGGGCAACTAGGAGGCTGTTTTTT,CSVEDRATRRLFF
few,TRBD1,TRBV29-1,TRBJ2-3,TGCAGCGTTCCAGGGGGAGCAGATACGCAGTATTTT,CSVPGGADTQYF